This T cell receptor beta chain was sequenced in a study of cytomegalovirus exposure and HLA in healthy donors. Study-wide results and limits: Accounts indicate the classifier identified cytomegalovirus status with strong specificity and sensitivity. More than 15,000 TCR beta sequences were associated with HLA alleles at 0.05 false discovery rate in a later analysis. The sole available immune exposure information was CMV serostatus.

It was with 60 Vbeta and 13 Jbeta primers that the PCR ran. Assay used: immunoSEQ multiplex PCR; TCRdb lists only in-frame clones, some missing. The table lists roughly 130,000 clones, roughly four fifths of them singletons. J gave up 12 bases and V 4 bases, and 8 bases lay outside the gene matches. Per germline, CDR1 SEHNR and CDR2 FQNEAQ (reference sequence). The CDR3 consists of 14 residues. Comment on this clone: Its antigen remains unidentified.

The sequenced sample was PBMCs. The TCR originated in a male donor in good health and CMV-seropositive. V usage is TRBV7-9 and J usage is TRBJ2-7; TRBD2 agrees at 14 bases. The CDR3 DNA is TGTGCCAGCAGCTCCCATGGACTAGCGGGAGGATGGTACTTC. This encodes CASSSHGLAGGWYF.